The 17 T cell receptor beta chains in this list originate from one sample, sequenced in a study of tumor-infiltrating lymphocytes in primary liver carcinoma (dated by TCRdb to about 2017). The sequencing machine was an Illumina HiSeq 2500. Starting from about 550 ng total RNA, TCRbeta-specific cDNA was produced by reverse transcription with a constant-region primer and ProtoScript II reverse transcriptase. Construction of the TCRbeta libraries relied on three nested rounds of multiplex PCR, following a slightly modified ARM-PCR procedure. Each of the first two PCR rounds ran for 9 to 11 cycles using multiplex TRBV1-TRBV30 forward primers together with a Cbeta reverse primer. In TCRdb, the public reads were trimmed at Q25 with fastp and aligned with MiXCR, with productive beta chains retained. Rows with one shared CDR3 protein collapse into an entry with the most common genes and DNA. For this sample there are 100,000 or so distinct CDR3 sequences; more than 65% appear just once. The top ten clonotypes cover around 8.8% of the sample.

Total RNA and DNA were co-extracted from approximately 20-30 mg of bulk tissue with the AllPrep DNA/RNA mini kit, without cell sorting. What was sequenced was liver tumor tissue from sampling region 5. Taken with the paper, the label for cell subset or site translates to: tumor region T5, tumor centre. Receptors were obtained from a woman aged 55-69 years with primary liver carcinoma and hepatitis B virus infection.

In regard to this clonotype: Being one base from a much bigger clone, this may be a read error. The V and J genes are TRBV5-1 and TRBJ1-6, with 9 bases fitting TRBD1. Germline V lookup: CDR1 SGHRS, CDR2 YFSETQ. This CDR3 has 16 amino acids. CDR3 sequence (DNA): TGCGCCAGCACCTTGACCGGACAGGGGCTATATTCACCCCTCCACTTT. It codes for CASTLTGQGLYSPLHF.

The table lists this clonotype with a count of one. Mismatch with germline at one junction end may stem from a read error. This chain joins TRBV11-2 and TRBJ2-3; no reliable D call. Germline V CDR1 and CDR2: SGHAT, FQNNGV. This CDR3 region has 14 residues. The CDR3 region is CASSLGFTTDTQYF. For the CDR3, the DNA is TGTGCCAGCAGCCTGGGATTCACCACAGATACACAGTATTTT.

Details on this clonotype: This likely comes from a read error, as the CDR3 has no conserved phenylalanine or tryptophan at its end. This chain joins TRBV11-2 and TRBJ2-5; 8 bases line up with TRBD2. V dropped 9 bases and J dropped 3; count of bases not matched to a gene: 9. This CDR3 has 14 residues. In germline, CDR1 is SGHAT, CDR2 FQNNGV. CDR3 in amino acids: CARSGGTRKETQYY. CDR3 sequence (DNA): TGTGCCAGGAGCGGAGGGACTAGAAAAGAGACCCAGTACTAC.

This clonotype occurred a few times. The rearrangement uses TRBV20-1 and TRBJ1-2; TRBD1 matches 9 bases. Germline V gene sequence: CDR1 DFQATT, CDR2 SNEGSKA (reference sequence). The CDR3 contains 13 residues. Losses at the gene ends were 3 bases for V and 8 bases for J; bases not matched to a gene: 7. The CDR3 is CSASLGTGKGYTF. Here the CDR3 DNA reads TGCAGTGCTAGCCTGGGGACAGGGAAGGGCTACACCTTC.

At least ten counts were recorded for this clonotype. The chain has TRBV6-1 and TRBJ1-5; no clear D. CDR3 length: 14 amino acids. Trimming removed 7 bases from V and 0 bases from J, with 10 bases in between. Germline assignment: CDR1 MNHNS and CDR2 SASEGT. The CDR3 DNA is TGTGCCAGCATTTTATCGAATAGCAATCAGCCCCAGCATTTT. This sequence encodes CASILSNSNQPQHF.

This chain connects TRBV11-3 to TRBJ2-1; 9 bases agree with TRBD2. CDR3 length equals 16 residues. The germline CDR1 and CDR2 sequences are SGHNT and YENEEA. The chain's CDR3 is CVNSATSGGQCNEQFF. As DNA, the CDR3 is TGTGTCAACAGCGCGACTAGCGGAGGCCAATGCAATGAGCAGTTCTTC.

Regarding this clonotype: Without the conserved terminal phenylalanine or tryptophan, this CDR3 likely stems from a read error. The CDR3 nucleotides read TGCGCCAGCGGCCCCATGGCTCGTTCCTACAATGAGCAGTTCTTA. Its translation is CASGPMARSYNEQFL. The gene calls are TRBV4-1 and TRBJ2-1; the D is unclear. The CDR3 contains 15 residues. Germline V gene data show CDR1 as MGHRA and CDR2 as YSYEKL. Trimming pared 8 bases from V and 1 base from J, leaving 15 bases between.

As concerns this clonotype: A junction boundary mismatches the germline segment, possibly from a read error. The chain joins TRBV11-2 to TRBJ2-7; TRBD2 aligns across 8 bases. The CDR3 is made up of 18 amino acids. Germline loops: CDR1 SGHAT, CDR2 FQNNGV. This CDR3 is CASNLDWVSLAGPYEHYF. For the CDR3, the DNA is TGTGCCAGCAACTTAGATTGGGTTAGTCTAGCGGGTCCCTACGAGCATTACTTC.

A few counts support this clonotype. The gene calls are TRBV28 and TRBJ2-7, with D uncertain. Germline loops: CDR1 MDHEN, CDR2 SYDVKM. Trimming stripped 3 bases from V and 2 bases from J, with 11 bases between. The CDR3 consists of 14 residues. The CDR3 DNA follows: TGTGCCAGCAGTTTCTGGGAATCAACCTACGAGCAGTACTTC. It specifies CASSFWESTYEQYF.

Judged by abundance, this clonotype is medium-sized. This sequence joins TRBV11-2 and TRBJ2-5; 12 nucleotides match TRBD2. The V and J ends lost 5 bases and 4 bases, in that order; junction bases with no gene match: 8. CDR1 and CDR2 (germline): SGHAT, FQNNGV. This CDR3 has 16 amino acids. The CDR3 DNA sequence: TGTGCCAGCAGCCCGATCGGACTAGCGGGAATAGAGACCCAGTACTTC. Amino acid sequence: CASSPIGLAGIETQYF.

This clonotype has a count of ten or more. This rearrangement joins TRBV28 to TRBJ2-5; tentative D call: TRBD2 (5 bases). The CDR3 spans 16 residues. Trimming took 4 bases from V and 4 from J, leaving 19 bases between them. Germline CDR1 reads MDHEN; CDR2 reads SYDVKM. The CDR3 region has the DNA TGTGCCAGCAGTTCAGTGTTTATCGACGGGGTAGAGACCCAGTACTTC. Its translation is CASSSVFIDGVETQYF.

To note about this clonotype: Compared with germline, one end of the junction differs, possibly owing to a read error. The chain combines TRBV11-2 with TRBJ2-7, with D maybe TRBD1 (5 bases). The CDR3 totals 14 residues. Germline V gene lookup returns CDR1 SGHAT and CDR2 FQNNGV. The CDR3 nucleotides are TGTGCCAACAGCTTAGATCGAAGGGGTAACGAGAAGTACTTC. Its protein product is CANSLDRRGNEKYF. The full variable domain, with the rest looked up from reference TRBV11-2 and TRBJ2-7, is EAGVAQSPRYKIIEKRQSVAFWCNPISGHATLYWYQQILGQGPKLLIQFQNNGVVDDSQLPKDRFSAERLKGVDSTLKIQPAKLEDSAVYLCANSLDRRGNEKYFGPGTRLTVT.

As to this clonotype: Germline is not matched at one junction end, which may reflect a read error. The genes are TRBV11-2 and TRBJ2-3; perhaps TRBD2 as D (6 bases). Per germline, CDR1 SGHAT and CDR2 FQNNGV. This CDR3 has 14 residues. The CDR3: CAGSSRTGADTQYF. In nucleotides, the CDR3 is TGTGCCGGCAGCTCACGGACGGGGGCAGATACGCAGTATTTT. Full variable domain (missing parts from reference TRBV11-2 and TRBJ2-3): EAGVAQSPRYKIIEKRQSVAFWCNPISGHATLYWYQQILGQGPKLLIQFQNNGVVDDSQLPKDRFSAERLKGVDSTLKIQPAKLEDSAVYLCAGSSRTGADTQYFGPGTRLTVL.

A word on this clonotype: The final CDR3 position lacks the conserved phenylalanine or tryptophan, pointing to a likely read error. V gene TRBV28 combines with J gene TRBJ2-1; D gene uncertain. Germline assignment: CDR1 MDHEN and CDR2 SYDVKM. Trimming shortened V by 6 bases and J by 0 bases, and 9 bases separated the two germline ends. There are 14 residues in the CDR3. CDR3 coding DNA: TGTGCCAGCAGCCGGCATAGCTCCTACAATGAGCAGTTCATC. Translation gives CASSRHSSYNEQFI.

Worth noting for this clonotype: This may come from a read error, since a much larger clone is one base off. This chain joins TRBV28 and TRBJ1-6; D may be TRBD1 (5 bases). Trimming left V 2 bases short and J 3 bases short, with 8 bases between. Per germline, CDR1 MDHEN and CDR2 SYDVKM. This CDR3 comprises 15 residues. DNA of the CDR3: TGTGCCAGCAGTTTAGGCAGGGTCTATAATTCACCCCTCCACTTT. It yields the protein CASSLGRVYNSPLHF.

About this clonotype itself: The junction departs from the called germline gene at one end, perhaps through a read error. The chain joins TRBV11-2 to TRBJ2-1, with D perhaps assigned TRBD1 or TRBD2 (6 bases each). CDR1 SGHAT and CDR2 FQNNGV come from the germline V gene. The CDR3 sequence is 14 residues long. CDR3 sequence (DNA): TGTGCCAGCGGCTTAGATCCCAAGGGGGGTGATCAGTTCTTC. Translating gives CASGLDPKGGDQFF. Drawing the rest from reference TRBV11-2 and TRBJ2-1, the complete variable domain is EAGVAQSPRYKIIEKRQSVAFWCNPISGHATLYWYQQILGQGPKLLIQFQNNGVVDDSQLPKDRFSAERLKGVDSTLKIQPAKLEDSAVYLCASGLDPKGGDQFFGPGTRLTVL.

On this clonotype: The junction and the germline gene differ at one end; a read error may be behind it. The chain is built from TRBV30 and TRBJ2-5; 8 positions match TRBD2. CDR1 and CDR2 (germline): GTSNPN, SVGIG (reference sequence). The CDR3 covers 15 residues. CDR3 sequence (DNA): TGTGCCAGGAGTAGGACTAGCAGACACCAAGAGACACAGTACTTC. Translating gives CARSRTSRHQETQYF.